Listed below are T cell receptor beta chains from one sample, sequenced in a study of CD8 T cells in ankylosing spondylitis. TCRdb redid the calling of the 5' RACE reads with MiXCR, one entry per CDR3 protein. The sample records roughly 170,000 distinct CDR3 sequences, approximately 10% being singletons. The sequenced material came from blood, either unsorted or a sorted T cell fraction (not recorded which). The receptors here all came from a female donor with ankylosing spondylitis or in good health (not recorded which). Each CDR3 is given with its conserved first and last residue. Each record gives: CDR3 DNA, CDR3 protein, D gene, J gene, V gene, clone size. D genes are given only for firm matches. Rows give clone size only sometimes, using once, few, many, or a class for an expanded clone.

TGCGCCAGCAGCTTGGAGAGCGTCAATGAGCAGTTCTTC | CASSLESVNEQFF | NA | TRBJ2-1 | TRBV5-1 | many
TGTGCCAGCAGTTACTCGACTAGCGGGAGGGGGCACATCGATGAGCAGTTCTTC | CASSYSTSGRGHIDEQFF | TRBD2 | TRBJ2-1 | TRBV6-2/TRBV6-3 | few
TGTGCCTGGAGTGTAGCGGATCCCTACGAGCAGTACTTC | CAWSVADPYEQYF | NA | TRBJ2-7 | TRBV30 | NA
TGTGCCAGCAGCGGACCTTGGGAGGGATTGGAGACCCAGTACTTC | CASSGPWEGLETQYF | TRBD2 | TRBJ2-5 | TRBV9 | NA
TGTGCCTGGGTGGGAAACGGCGATACGCAGTATTTT | CAWVGNGDTQYF | NA | TRBJ2-3 | TRBV30 | NA
TGTGCCAGCAGAGGATGGCTAGCGGAAGAGCAGTTCTTC | CASRGWLAEEQFF | TRBD2 | TRBJ2-1 | TRBV2 | few
TGTGCCAGCAGCTTCTCTGACAGGGGGCTCCACGAGCAGTACTTC | CASSFSDRGLHEQYF | TRBD1 | TRBJ2-7 | TRBV7-9 | NA
TGTGCCAGCAGCTTAGAAGGAGGGGGCACTGGAAACACCATATATTTT | CASSLEGGGTGNTIYF | TRBD1 | TRBJ1-3 | TRBV7-9 | NA
TGCGCCAGCAGCTCAGGAGGGACAGGGGCCTCCGGGGAGCTGTTTTTT | CASSSGGTGASGELFF | TRBD1 | TRBJ2-2 | TRBV5-1 | NA
TGTGCCATCACCGACTTGCACAATGAGCAGTTCTTC | CAITDLHNEQFF | NA | TRBJ2-1 | TRBV6-2/TRBV6-3 | many
TGTGCCAGCAGTAGGGGGAGGACAGATACGCAGTATTTT | CASSRGRTDTQYF | NA | TRBJ2-3 | TRBV27 | NA
TGTGCCAGCAGCTTAGTGGGTGACAGCCACGAGCAGTACTTC | CASSLVGDSHEQYF | NA | TRBJ2-7 | TRBV7-6 | NA